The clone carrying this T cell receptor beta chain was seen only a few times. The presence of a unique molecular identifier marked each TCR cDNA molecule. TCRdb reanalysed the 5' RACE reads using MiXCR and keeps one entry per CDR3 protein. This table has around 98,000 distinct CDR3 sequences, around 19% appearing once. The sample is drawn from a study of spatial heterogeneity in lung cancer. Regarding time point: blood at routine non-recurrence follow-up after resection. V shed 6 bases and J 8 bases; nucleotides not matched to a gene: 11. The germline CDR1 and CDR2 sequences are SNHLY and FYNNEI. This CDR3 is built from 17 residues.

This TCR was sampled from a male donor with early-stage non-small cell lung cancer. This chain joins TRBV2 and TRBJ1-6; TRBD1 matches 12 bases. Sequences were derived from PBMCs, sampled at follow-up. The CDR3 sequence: CASRAGRDRGLDSPLHF. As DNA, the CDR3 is TGTGCCAGCAGAGCCGGAAGGGACAGGGGGCTGGATTCACCCCTCCACTTT.